The T cell receptor (beta chain) under discussion was sequenced for a study of somatic mutations in cytotoxic T cells in rheumatoid arthritis. Study conclusions and caveats: CD8+ T-cell clonality did not differ significantly between rheumatoid arthritis patients and age-matched healthy controls.

With regard to this clone: The antigen is unknown.

Method: immunoSEQ multiplex PCR; TCRdb's copy keeps in-frame clones and lacks some. The repertoire holds 10,000 to 13,000 clones, with 65% to 80% as singletons. Germline V lookup: CDR1 MGHRA, CDR2 YSYEKL. The V and J ends lost 4 bases and 10 bases, in that order; junction bases with no gene match: 14. CDR3 size: 17 residues. The sequence came from an adult with rheumatoid arthritis. Sequenced: CD8+ T cells sorted from blood. The chain has TRBV4-1 and TRBJ2-1; 12 bases are a match to TRBD2. The CDR3 DNA is TGCGCCAGCAGCCTTATAGCCGGGACTAGCGGGCAACGAGAGCAGTTCTTC. The encoded protein is CASSLIAGTSGQREQFF.